This TCR beta chain was identified in a study of blood T cell repertoires in COVID-19. Sequencing was performed with immunoSEQ multiplex PCR; in TCRdb, only in-frame clones are kept and a portion is missing. Among roughly 200,000 clones listed, approximately 89% were seen once. Trimming took off 7 bases at V and 4 bases at J, with 13 bases between the two ends. The CDR3 consists of 13 residues. Germline V gene sequence: CDR1 MNHEY, CDR2 SVGAGI. The chain links TRBV6-5 to TRBJ1-2; perhaps TRBD1 as D (6 bases). The sequence was obtained from a middle-aged man who had recovered from COVID-19. What was sequenced was PBMCs or T cells enriched from blood (not recorded which). CDR3 in DNA: TGTGCCAGCAATCCGGGGGGCGCCTATGGCTACACCTTC. Its translation is CASNPGGAYGYTF.